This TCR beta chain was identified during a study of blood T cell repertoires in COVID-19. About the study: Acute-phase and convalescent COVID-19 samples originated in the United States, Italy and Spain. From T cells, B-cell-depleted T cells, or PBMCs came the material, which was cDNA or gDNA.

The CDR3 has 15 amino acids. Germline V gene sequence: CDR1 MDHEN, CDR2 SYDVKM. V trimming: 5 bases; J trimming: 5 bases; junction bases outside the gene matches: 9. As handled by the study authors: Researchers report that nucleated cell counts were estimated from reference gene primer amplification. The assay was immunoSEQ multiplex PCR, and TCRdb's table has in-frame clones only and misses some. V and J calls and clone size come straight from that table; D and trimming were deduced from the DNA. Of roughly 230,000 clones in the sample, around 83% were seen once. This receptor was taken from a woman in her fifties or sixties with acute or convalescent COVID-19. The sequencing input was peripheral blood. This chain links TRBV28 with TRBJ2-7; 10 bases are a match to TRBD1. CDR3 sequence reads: CASSPSGQGSHEQYF. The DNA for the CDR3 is TGTGCCAGCAGTCCCTCGGGACAGGGGTCCCACGAGCAGTACTTC.